The T cell receptor beta chain under discussion was sequenced for a study of regulatory T cells in long-lasting Graves disease. Overall study results and limits: Preferential use of TRBV28, TRBJ1-2 and TRBJ2-5 was seen in persistent disease. Between persistent patients, roughly 2,600 public clonotypes were shared, exceeding the roughly 1,000 shared between new patients.

CDR3-region Arm-PCR and iRepertoire HTBI primers produced the TCR beta libraries. In the authors' workflow: Identification of gene segments yielded more than 55 TRBV and 13 to 15 TRBJ across samples. TCRdb re-called the multiplex PCR reads through MiXCR, storing one row per CDR3 protein. TCRdb's processing, not the authors', yielded these V and J calls. The table records hundreds of thousands of distinct CDR3 sequences, approximately 21% of them present only once. This clonotype was recorded a few times. Its antigen is as yet unknown. The CDR3 is made up of 16 amino acids. Per germline, CDR1 SGHDT and CDR2 YYEEEE. The V gene lost 2 bases and the J gene lost 4 bases, with 18 bases spanning the gap. Stated time point: persistent/refractory GD, antithyroid drugs over 5 years with positive TRAb. PBMC RNA served as the TCR library source. Criteria from the American Thyroid Association guidelines were applied to diagnose Graves' disease.

The rearrangement uses TRBV5-6 and TRBJ2-5; D is possibly TRBD2 (7 bases). This sample comprised peripheral blood mononuclear cells (PBMCs), obtained when the disease was refractory, from a patient treated with antithyroid drugs. This sequence originates from a female donor with Graves disease. The DNA for the CDR3 is TGTGCCAGCAGCTTTCAAGGGGAGGGGGTGGCAGAGACCCAGTACTTC. Protein sequence: CASSFQGEGVAETQYF.